These 8 T cell receptor beta chains originate from one sample sequenced in a study of long-term antiretroviral therapy in people with HIV. Researchers ran immunoSEQ v3.0 at survey level. Libraries were prepared by immunoSEQ multiplex PCR; TCRdb keeps only in-frame clonotypes and omits some of them. Found here are around 20,000 clones, 78% of them singletons; the top ten hold roughly an eighth. The specimen comprised unsorted PBMCs, sampled 0.3 years after starting antiretroviral therapy. These receptors were obtained from a woman aged 45 to 65 with HIV.

CDR3: CATSRYRTGASWGSNQPQHF. The CDR3 DNA is TGTGCCACCAGCAGATACCGGACAGGGGCCTCGTGGGGGAGCAATCAGCCCCAGCATTTT. This chain connects TRBV15 to TRBJ1-5, with 9 bases that match TRBD1. With 2 bases clipped from V and 1 base from J, the junction kept 15 bases outside the gene matches. There are 20 residues in the CDR3. Germline V gene data show CDR1 as LNHNV and CDR2 as YYDKDF (reference sequence). Looking up the rest from reference TRBV15 and TRBJ1-5 gives the full variable domain: DAMVIQNPRYQVTQFGKPVTLSCSQTLNHNVMYWYQQKSSQAPKLLFHYYDKDFNNEADTPDNFQSRRPNTSFCFLDIRSPGLGDTAMYLCATSRYRTGASWGSNQPQHFGDGTRLSIL.

V gene TRBV5-6 combines with J gene TRBJ1-2; weak D call: TRBD1 (5 bases). Germline CDR1 reads SGHDT; CDR2 reads YYEEEE. V was shortened by 2 bases and J by 4 bases, with 12 bases between the two germline ends. This CDR3 comprises 14 residues. The CDR3 DNA reads TGTGCCAGCAGCTTCTCCCAGGGCGTCTATGGCTACACCTTC. It translates to CASSFSQGVYGYTF.

This sequence joins TRBV9 and TRBJ2-2; D call uncertain. The germline V gene has CDR1 SGDLS and CDR2 YYNGEE. The V and J ends lost 3 bases and 6 bases respectively, with 12 bases between them. This CDR3 is 14 amino acids long. CDR3 sequence reads: CASSAEGWAGELFF. CDR3 nucleotide sequence: TGTGCCAGCAGCGCAGAAGGGTGGGCCGGGGAGCTGTTTTTT.

This clone was counted between two and nine times. The J gene is TRBJ1-5, the V gene TRBV7-6; D gene unclear. This CDR3 region has 13 residues. Germline V lookup: CDR1 SGHVS, CDR2 FNYEAQ. The ends were cut back, 5 bases at V and 2 bases at J, with 7 bases in the middle. The CDR3 here is CASSQDGNQPQHF. The CDR3 nucleotides are TGTGCCAGCAGCCAGGACGGCAATCAGCCCCAGCATTTT.

This clone is a singleton in its sample. One junction end disagrees with the germline gene, perhaps due to a read error. The genes are TRBV2 and TRBJ1-5; no clear D. The germline V gene has CDR1 SNHLY and CDR2 FYNNEI. There are 15 residues in the CDR3. The CDR3 spells CASRESGVSNQPQHF. CDR3 in DNA: TGTGCCAGCCGTGAAAGCGGGGTTAGCAATCAGCCCCAGCATTTT.

V is TRBV5-6 and J is TRBJ1-1; D possibly corresponds to TRBD1 (6 bases). V lost 0 bases and J 4 bases, leaving 13 bases between the germline ends. The CDR3 is made up of 15 amino acids. Germline V gene lookup returns CDR1 SGHDT and CDR2 YYEEEE. The DNA of the CDR3 is TGTGCCAGCAGCTTGGACAGGGTGCTGAGCACTGAAGCTTTCTTT. It translates to CASSLDRVLSTEAFF.

This clone rates as medium-sized (0.01 to 0.1%). The J gene is TRBJ2-1, the V gene TRBV11-2, with D unclear. The CDR3 spans 14 residues. The V gene lost 0 bases and the J gene lost 10 bases, with 13 bases spanning the gap. Germline lookup yields CDR1 SGHAT and CDR2 FQNNGV. The CDR3 protein is CASSLEGLPEEQFF. In DNA form, the CDR3 reads TGTGCCAGCAGCTTAGAAGGTTTGCCGGAAGAGCAGTTCTTC.

The rearrangement links TRBV11-2 to TRBJ2-3; no definite D call. Trimming shortened V by 6 bases and J by 0 bases, and 7 bases separated the two germline ends. This CDR3 has 13 amino acids. CDR1 is SGHAT and CDR2 is FQNNGV in the germline V gene. CDR3 coding DNA: TGTGCCAGCAGGACATCTAGCACAGATACGCAGTATTTT. Its protein is CASRTSSTDTQYF.